These 30 T cell receptor beta chains were all obtained from the same sample, sequenced in a study of T cells after yellow fever vaccination. MiXCR was run by TCRdb on the 5' RACE reads, yielding one entry per CDR3 protein. The sample lists hundreds of thousands of distinct CDR3 sequences; 13% were seen once. Sequenced here: PBMCs, sampled on the day of the yellow fever booster vaccination. All receptors come from a man aged 30 to 45 who received the YFV17D yellow fever vaccine.

This clonotype was observed a few times. The chain employs TRBV5-1 and TRBJ2-5, with 7 bases matching TRBD2. This CDR3 region has 15 residues. Germline lookup yields CDR1 SGHRS and CDR2 YFSETQ. With 3 bases clipped from V and 3 bases from J, the junction kept 8 bases outside the gene matches. CDR3 DNA: TGCGCCAGCAGCTCCGGGACTATTACAGAAGAGACCCAGTACTTC. Its translation is CASSSGTITEETQYF.

V gene TRBV10-3 combines with J gene TRBJ2-1, with D perhaps TRBD2 (5 bases). CDR1 is ENHRY and CDR2 is SYGVKD in the germline V gene. The CDR3 extends over 15 amino acids. The V end was cut by 2 bases, the J end by 3 bases, with 11 bases between. CDR3 DNA: TGTGCCATCAGTGAGGGGCCGGGGAACTACAATGAGCAGTTCTTC. This gives the protein CAISEGPGNYNEQFF.

A few counts support this clonotype. V is TRBV7-2 and J is TRBJ2-1; TRBD2 might be the D (7 bases). The V end lost 11 bases, the J end lost 4 bases, and 21 bases lay between the germline ends. The CDR3 is 15 amino acids. The germline gives CDR1 SGHTA, CDR2 FQGNSA. CDR3 DNA sequence: TGTGCCGCGGAGGGGGAGGGCCAAGGATACAATGAGCAGTTCTTC. Translation: CAAEGEGQGYNEQFF.

This clonotype was counted only a few times. The chain combines TRBV20-1 with TRBJ2-5; TRBD1 matches at 7 bases. There are 15 residues in the CDR3. Per the germline V gene, CDR1 is DFQATT and CDR2 is SNEGSKA (reference sequence). V shed 0 bases and J 5 bases; nucleotides not matched to a gene: 9. CDR3 protein: CSARDLQGSSETQYF. The CDR3 DNA sequence: TGCAGTGCTAGAGACCTACAGGGGAGTAGTGAGACCCAGTACTTC.

The sample holds many counts of this clonotype. The chain links TRBV12-3 or TRBV12-4 to TRBJ1-1; D is unresolved. V lost 7 bases and J 3 bases, leaving 9 bases between the germline ends. The CDR3 totals 12 residues. The CDR3 loop is CASTDRYTEAFF. As DNA, the CDR3 is TGTGCCAGCACCGACCGATACACTGAAGCTTTCTTT.

The sample holds a few counts of this clonotype. J is TRBJ2-7 and V is TRBV2; TRBD2 agrees at 12 bases. The CDR3 contains 14 residues. Germline CDR1 is SNHLY and CDR2 is FYNNEI. V gave up 6 bases and J gave up 3 bases; unmatched junction bases: 3. The CDR3 loop is CASRQTSGSYEQYF. DNA for the CDR3: TGTGCCAGCAGGCAGACTAGCGGGAGCTACGAGCAGTACTTC.

V is TRBV24-1 and J is TRBJ1-1, with D unresolved. Germline V gene data show CDR1 as KGHDR and CDR2 as SFDVKD. Trimming took 2 bases from V and 9 from J, leaving 9 bases between them. The CDR3 has 12 amino acids. The CDR3 sequence is CATSDSAGKAFF. DNA for the CDR3: TGTGCCACCAGTGATTCGGCGGGAAAAGCTTTCTTT.

This sequence joins TRBV6-1 and TRBJ2-1; tentatively, D is TRBD2 (7 bases). Germline V gene data show CDR1 as MNHNS and CDR2 as SASEGT. This CDR3 comprises 15 residues. Trimming pared 5 bases from V and 2 bases from J, leaving 13 bases between. The CDR3 region is CASSTGRGPYNEQFF. CDR3 nucleotides: TGTGCCAGCAGTACAGGGAGGGGACCCTACAATGAGCAGTTCTTC.

J is TRBJ1-1 and V is TRBV7-2; D is ambiguous. Trimming took 5 bases from V and 1 from J, leaving 14 bases between them. Germline CDR1 is SGHTA and CDR2 is FQGNSA. The CDR3 length is 15 residues. The CDR3 DNA reads as TGTGCCAGCAGCCCCTGGGCTGGAGAGAACACTGAAGCTTTCTTT. It codes for CASSPWAGENTEAFF.

This clonotype occurred a few times. The V call is TRBV7-9, the J call TRBJ2-1; D remains ambiguous. The CDR3 totals 12 residues. Between the trimmed V and J ends, which lost 7 bases and 7 bases, there was a span of 11 bases. Per germline, CDR1 SEHNR and CDR2 FQNEAQ (reference sequence). In DNA, the CDR3 is TGTGCCAGCATCCGCGAAGGGAATGAGCAGTTCTTC. Its protein product is CASIREGNEQFF.

This chain joins TRBV30 and TRBJ2-1; the D call may be TRBD1 or TRBD2 (5 bases each). The V end was cut by 5 bases, the J end by 2 bases, with 13 bases between. CDR1 is GTSNPN and CDR2 is SVGIG in the germline V gene (reference sequence). CDR3 size: 14 residues. The CDR3 bases are TGTGCCTGGGGGGGTGGGGATGCCTACAATGAGCAGTTCTTC. Residues: CAWGGGDAYNEQFF.

The chain joins TRBV5-1 to TRBJ2-1; tentative D call: TRBD2 (5 bases). There are 17 residues in the CDR3. Trimming shortened V by 4 bases and J by 0 bases, and 17 bases separated the two germline ends. Germline lookup yields CDR1 SGHRS and CDR2 YFSETQ. The CDR3, as DNA: TGCGCCAGCAGCACTGGTGGCGTCGGGGTCTCCTACAATGAGCAGTTCTTC. Its protein is CASSTGGVGVSYNEQFF.

This clonotype was picked up a small number of times. The chain carries TRBV5-6 and TRBJ2-3; unclear D gene. V was clipped by 3 bases and J by 6 bases, with 11 bases between them. This CDR3 comprises 13 residues. Germline V gene data show CDR1 as SGHDT and CDR2 as YYEEEE. The chain's CDR3 is CASSSWVGDTQYF. The DNA of the CDR3 is TGTGCCAGCAGCTCGTGGGTAGGGGATACGCAGTATTTT.

The chain couples TRBV12-3 or TRBV12-4 to TRBJ1-2, with D perhaps matching TRBD1 (6 bases). The CDR3 is 15 amino acids. Trimming left V 4 bases short and J 8 bases short, with 20 bases between. The CDR3 bases are TGTGCCAGCAGTTCATACGGACAGCGGGGCGACGGCTACACCTTC. Its protein is CASSSYGQRGDGYTF.

This clonotype was counted only a few times. The chain carries TRBV24-1 and TRBJ2-1; the match to TRBD2 covers 7 bases. There are 16 residues in the CDR3. V was clipped by 5 bases and J by 0 bases; unmatched bases: 6. CDR1 and CDR2 (germline): KGHDR, SFDVKD. The CDR3 DNA reads as TGTGCCACCAGTGGGTTAGCGGGTACCTCCTACAATGAGCAGTTCTTC. Its translation: CATSGLAGTSYNEQFF.

This clonotype has just a few counts. This chain uses TRBV5-1 with TRBJ2-1; TRBD2 matches at 12 bases. J lost 12 bases, V lost 1 base, and 8 bases had no gene match. CDR1 is SGHRS, CDR2 YFSETQ, per germline. There are 15 residues in the CDR3. CDR3 region: CASSLTTSGSSAQFF. The CDR3 DNA sequence: TGCGCCAGCAGCTTGACGACTAGCGGGAGTAGTGCGCAGTTCTTC.

This clonotype turned up a few times. The chain joins TRBV7-2 to TRBJ2-1, with a tentative D call TRBD2 (6 bases). The CDR3 consists of 15 residues. Between the trimmed V and J ends, which lost 3 bases and 3 bases, there was a span of 12 bases. CDR1 and CDR2 from the germline V gene are SGHTA and FQGNSA. CDR3 loop: CASSFETSNYNEQFF. The CDR3 DNA reads TGTGCCAGCAGCTTTGAGACTAGTAACTACAATGAGCAGTTCTTC.

The table lists this clonotype with a few counts. V and J are TRBV5-1 and TRBJ2-1; TRBD2 aligns across 12 bases. Per germline, CDR1 SGHRS and CDR2 YFSETQ. The V segment lost 4 bases and the J segment 2 bases; nucleotides outside the gene matches: 4. The CDR3 totals 16 residues. The CDR3 nucleotides are TGCGCCAGCAGCGACTCTAGCGGGAGGGCCTACAATGAGCAGTTCTTC. It specifies CASSDSSGRAYNEQFF.

The chain joins TRBV18 to TRBJ2-5; D possibly corresponds to TRBD1 (5 bases). CDR1 is KGHSH and CDR2 is LQKENI in the germline V gene. The CDR3 length is 14 residues. V lost 4 bases and J lost 13, with 22 bases in between. CDR3 nucleotides: TGTGCCAGCTCACTTTTTGACTCAGGGCTACCGGTGTACTTC. As protein: CASSLFDSGLPVYF.

This clonotype has a single count. V gene TRBV7-3 combines with J gene TRBJ2-2, with 8 bases identical to TRBD2. The CDR3 totals 19 residues. The V segment lost 6 bases and the J segment 2 bases; nucleotides outside the gene matches: 17. CDR1 SGHTA and CDR2 FQGTGA come from the germline V gene. The CDR3 nucleotides read TGTGCCAGCAGTCATATCGTTGGCGGGGGGACCTCAAACACCGGGGAGCTGTTTTTT. Translated: CASSHIVGGGTSNTGELFF.

The chain combines TRBV5-1 with TRBJ2-7, with 7 bases identical to TRBD1. The CDR3 runs 15 residues. J was trimmed by 2 bases and V by 0 bases; bases with no gene match: 5. Germline CDR1 is SGHRS and CDR2 is YFSETQ. This CDR3 is CASSLGDSPTYEQYF. The CDR3 bases are TGCGCCAGCAGCTTGGGGGACAGCCCAACCTACGAGCAGTACTTC.

The chain carries TRBV25-1 and TRBJ2-2; unclear D gene. With 5 bases removed from V and 2 bases from J, the gap between germline ends came to 9 bases. The CDR3 is made up of 14 amino acids. From germline, CDR1 is MGHDK and CDR2 SYGVNS. DNA of the CDR3: TGTGCCAGCAGTAAGGGTTACAACACCGGGGAGCTGTTTTTT. This translates into CASSKGYNTGELFF.

The rearrangement links TRBV4-3 to TRBJ2-5; 9 bases line up with TRBD1. With V trimmed by 0 bases and J by 4 bases, 9 bases remained unmatched. The CDR3 extends over 17 amino acids. CDR1 and CDR2 from the germline V gene are LGHNA and YSLEER. The CDR3, as DNA: TGCGCCAGCAGCCAAGAGCTGGGACAGGGTTCGAGAGAGACCCAGTACTTC. This encodes CASSQELGQGSRETQYF.

This clonotype has only a few counts. V is TRBV29-1 and J is TRBJ2-7; tentatively, D is TRBD2 (6 bases). This CDR3 has 16 amino acids. Germline CDR1 is SQVTM and CDR2 is ANQGSEA. Trimming took off 4 bases at V and 2 bases at J, with 21 bases between the two ends. The CDR3 loop reads CSVVPNTWDFTYEQYF. CDR3 coding DNA: TGCAGCGTTGTCCCCAATACATGGGACTTCACCTACGAGCAGTACTTC.

A few counts support this clonotype. The chain has TRBV18 and TRBJ1-6; D gene uncertain. V lost 5 bases and J 9 bases, leaving 8 bases between the germline ends. The V gene's germline CDR1 is KGHSH and CDR2 LQKENI. CDR3 length: 12 amino acids. The CDR3 DNA is TGTGCCAGCTCAGAGCCCCCTTCACCCCTCCACTTT. Translation gives CASSEPPSPLHF.

The CDR3, as DNA: TGTGCCAGCAGTGAAAAACAGAACTTCTACGAGCAGTACTTC. Protein product: CASSEKQNFYEQYF. The chain has TRBV25-1 and TRBJ2-7; no definite D call. Trimming pared 2 bases from V and 3 bases from J, leaving 11 bases between. The CDR3 spans 14 residues. Germline values: CDR1 MGHDK, CDR2 SYGVNS.

The rearrangement links TRBV20-1 to TRBJ2-7, with TRBD2 as a possible D gene (6 bases). This CDR3 region has 13 residues. In germline, CDR1 is DFQATT, CDR2 SNEGSKA (reference sequence). V lost 1 base to trimming and J lost 5 bases, with 12 bases between them. CDR3 coding DNA: TGCAGTGCTAGAGCGGGAGTGTTGGACGAGCAGTACTTC. Translating gives CSARAGVLDEQYF.

In this sample, this clonotype turned up a few times. The V and J genes are TRBV18 and TRBJ1-5; the D is unclear. CDR3 length equals 13 residues. V dropped 3 bases and J dropped 4 bases, with 7 bases sitting between them. CDR1 is KGHSH and CDR2 is LQKENI in the germline V gene. The CDR3 reads CASSPKDNQPQHF. DNA of the CDR3: TGTGCCAGCTCACCGAAGGATAATCAGCCCCAGCATTTT. Supplemented by reference TRBV18 and TRBJ1-5, the full variable domain reads NAGVMQNPRHLVRRRGQEARLRCSPMKGHSHVYWYRQLPEEGLKFMVYLQKENIIDESGMPKERFSAEFPKEGPSILRIQQVVRGDSAAYFCASSPKDNQPQHFGDGTRLSIL.

The chain carries TRBV14 and TRBJ2-7; 8 positions agree with TRBD1. From germline, CDR1 is SGHDN and CDR2 FVKESK. The V segment lost 0 bases and the J segment 4 bases; nucleotides outside the gene matches: 5. The length of the CDR3 is 15 residues. CDR3 sequence: CASSQDLDRVYEQYF. The DNA for the CDR3 is TGTGCCAGCAGCCAAGATTTGGACAGGGTTTACGAGCAGTACTTC. The variable domain in full, completed from reference TRBV14 and TRBJ2-7, reads EAGVTQFPSHSVIEKGQTVTLRCDPISGHDNLYWYRRVMGKEIKFLLHFVKESKQDESGMPNNRFLAERTGGTYSTLKVQPAELEDSGVYFCASSQDLDRVYEQYFGPGTRLTVT.

In this sample, this clonotype turned up many times. This chain connects TRBV10-3 to TRBJ2-1; 8 nucleotides agree with TRBD2. V dropped 4 bases and J dropped 6; count of bases not matched to a gene: 5. Germline lookup yields CDR1 ENHRY and CDR2 SYGVKD. The CDR3 is 14 residues long. The CDR3: CAISGREGVNEQFF. CDR3 DNA: TGTGCCATCAGTGGACGGGAGGGGGTCAATGAGCAGTTCTTC.